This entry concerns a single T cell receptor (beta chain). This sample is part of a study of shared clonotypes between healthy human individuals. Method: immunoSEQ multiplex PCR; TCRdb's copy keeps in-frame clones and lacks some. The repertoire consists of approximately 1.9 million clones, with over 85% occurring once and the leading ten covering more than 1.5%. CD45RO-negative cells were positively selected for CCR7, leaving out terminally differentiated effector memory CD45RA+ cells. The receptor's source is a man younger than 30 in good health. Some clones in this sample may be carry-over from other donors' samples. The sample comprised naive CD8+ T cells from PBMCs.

CDR3 in amino acids: CASSLVTVQSSGANVLTF. The CDR3 bases are TGTGCCAGCAGCTTGGTCACGGTGCAGAGCTCTGGGGCCAACGTCCTGACTTTC. The chain joins TRBV5-5 to TRBJ2-6; D unresolved. Germline V gene lookup returns CDR1 SGHKS and CDR2 YYEKEE (reference sequence). CDR3 length: 18 residues. V lost 0 bases and J lost 0, with 13 bases in between.